These 8 T cell receptor beta chains were all obtained from the same sample, sequenced in a study of identical twins. TCRdb used MiXCR to reprocess the 5' RACE reads, holding one entry per CDR3 protein. Of 750,000 to 950,000 distinct CDR3 sequences in the sample, approximately 13% were seen once. The sample was also reused in another study, on yellow fever vaccine responses in identical twins.

The source material was PBMCs. The receptors originated from a woman under 30 in good health.

This clonotype showed up just a few times. This chain links TRBV5-1 with TRBJ2-5; 7 bases fit TRBD1. This CDR3 contains 17 residues. J was trimmed by 5 bases and V by 4 bases; bases with no gene match: 17. The germline V gene has CDR1 SGHRS and CDR2 YFSETQ. CDR3 coding DNA: TGCGCCAGCAGCACGGATCCGGGACAGTGGCAGAGGGAGACCCAGTACTTC. Protein product: CASSTDPGQWQRETQYF.

A few counts support this clonotype. The rearrangement links TRBV29-1 to TRBJ1-1; no reliable D call. Looked up from germline, CDR1 is SQVTM and CDR2 is ANQGSEA. The V end lost 5 bases, the J end lost 6 bases, and 7 bases lay between the germline ends. The CDR3 has 10 residues. Here the CDR3 DNA reads TGCAGCGTTCTGGCCTCTGAAGCTTTCTTT. Protein product: CSVLASEAFF.

This clonotype showed up just a few times. The V call is TRBV28, the J call TRBJ2-7; the match to TRBD2 covers 14 bases. J was trimmed by 5 bases and V by 7 bases; bases with no gene match: 10. Germline V lookup: CDR1 MDHEN, CDR2 SYDVKM. The CDR3 extends over 16 amino acids. CDR3 coding DNA: TGTGCCAGCACCCAGGGGACTAGCGGGAGATACGACGAGCAGTACTTC. Amino acids: CASTQGTSGRYDEQYF. Supplemented by reference TRBV28 and TRBJ2-7, the full variable domain reads DVKVTQSSRYLVKRTGEKVFLECVQDMDHENMFWYRQDPGLGLRLIYFSYDVKMKEKGDIPEGYSVSREKKERFSLILESASTNQTSMYLCASTQGTSGRYDEQYFGPGTRLTVT.

This chain links TRBV18 with TRBJ2-2, with D perhaps TRBD1 (5 bases). Germline CDR1 reads KGHSH; CDR2 reads LQKENI. The CDR3 spans 16 residues. Trimming removed 2 bases at V and 4 bases at J, with 14 bases between. As DNA, the CDR3 is TGTGCCAGCTCACCAAGGACATCCTCGGGCACCGGGGAGCTGTTTTTT. Its protein is CASSPRTSSGTGELFF.

This clonotype was counted only a few times. This chain connects TRBV4-1 to TRBJ2-3; 10 bases line up with TRBD2. The V gene's germline CDR1 is MGHRA and CDR2 YSYEKL. Losses at the gene ends were 3 bases for V and 0 bases for J; bases not matched to a gene: 3. This CDR3 has 16 residues. The CDR3: CASSHEAGGSTDTQYF. For the CDR3, the DNA is TGCGCCAGCAGCCATGAAGCGGGGGGGAGCACAGATACGCAGTATTTT.

V gene TRBV12-3 or TRBV12-4 combines with J gene TRBJ2-5; 10 nucleotides agree with TRBD2. This CDR3 contains 15 residues. Trimming cost V 6 bases and J 9 bases; bases outside gene matches: 13. CDR3 nucleotide sequence: TGTGCCAGCAGCCTTATGGCTACTAGCGGGGAGCCCCAGTACTTC. It codes for CASSLMATSGEPQYF.

The chain combines TRBV5-1 with TRBJ1-1, with TRBD1 as a possible D gene (5 bases). The CDR3 totals 15 residues. Germline CDR1 is SGHRS and CDR2 is YFSETQ. The germline V and J ends were trimmed by 3 bases and 4 bases, with 16 bases remaining between them. CDR3 in amino acids: CASSWGGVTGTEAFF. The CDR3 DNA sequence: TGCGCCAGCAGCTGGGGGGGGGTAACCGGCACTGAAGCTTTCTTT. The full variable domain, in which reference TRBV5-1 and TRBJ1-1 provide the parts outside the CDR3, is KAGVTQTPRYLIKTRGQQVTLSCSPISGHRSVSWYQQTPGQGLQFLFEYFSETQRNKGNFPGRFSGRQFSNSRSEMNVSTLELGDSALYLCASSWGGVTGTEAFFGQGTRLTVV.

This clonotype was observed many times. This chain links TRBV7-9 with TRBJ1-4, with 9 nucleotides matching TRBD1. The CDR3 consists of 14 residues. The junction had 6 bases not matched to a gene; V was cut back by 5 bases and J by 8 bases. Germline V gene sequence: CDR1 SEHNR, CDR2 FQNEAQ (reference sequence). The CDR3 here is CASSPRTGDEKLFF. In DNA form, the CDR3 reads TGTGCCAGCAGCCCCCGGACAGGGGACGAAAAACTGTTTTTT.